This T cell receptor (beta chain) was retrieved from a study of T cell clusters in autoimmune cytopenias. Study results and caveats: No cluster-lack signature appeared between secondary cytopenia and chronic lymphocytic leukemia patients, apparently due to lymphoma masking.

Each sample's input was about 270 ng genomic DNA, 35,000 to 40,000 genome equivalents. CDR1 and CDR2 from the germline V gene are LGHNA and YNFKEQ. This CDR3 spans 11 amino acids. Of note for this clonotype: The antigen remains undetermined.

TRB rearrangements were amplified by touch-down multiplex PCR with mixed TRB-A/B primers. TCRdb reanalyzed the multiplex PCR reads, giving one entry per CDR3 protein sequence and no DNA. The table lists some 4,300 distinct CDR3 sequences. This sample also belongs to another study, concerning T cell repertoires in aging, cancer and after chemotherapy.

This TCR derives from a human donor in good health. The sample comprised peripheral blood. V gene TRBV4-2 combines with J gene TRBJ1-2; TCRdb returns TRBD1, unconfirmable since there is no DNA. CDR3 sequence reads: CASSFRDGYTF.